This T cell receptor (beta chain) was recovered during a study of beta chain features in type 1 diabetes. Study-wide results and limits: Equally in patients and controls, PCR might preferentially amplify shorter templates. Within the patient group, naive, central memory and Treg TCRB repertoires appeared more similar to each other than within healthy donors. Type 1 diabetes patients had TCRB CDR3s that were shorter (moderately but significantly so) in all four CD4+ subsets.

The ends were cut back, 4 bases at V and 6 bases at J, with 6 bases in the middle. From germline, CDR1 is DFQATT and CDR2 SNEGSKA (reference sequence). The CDR3 consists of 11 residues. As every portion of the isolated RNA was reverse transcribed, the sequencing read expressed TCRB transcripts. A few million reads, on average, came from each naive, central memory and regulatory T cell sample. The table came from immunoSEQ multiplex PCR; TCRdb's copy has only in-frame clones and leaves some out. Of around 280,000 clones detected, 15% appear once; the ten largest clones hold less than 0.02%. Concerning this clone itself: Its matching antigen is unknown.

The sequence was obtained from a man aged 18 to 29 with type 1 diabetes. The chain combines TRBV20-1 with TRBJ1-4, with D hard to call. The sequencing sample was made of naive CD4+ T cells from blood. Written as DNA, the CDR3 is TGCAGTGCTAAGAAGCATGAAAAACTGTTTTTT. It yields the protein CSAKKHEKLFF.